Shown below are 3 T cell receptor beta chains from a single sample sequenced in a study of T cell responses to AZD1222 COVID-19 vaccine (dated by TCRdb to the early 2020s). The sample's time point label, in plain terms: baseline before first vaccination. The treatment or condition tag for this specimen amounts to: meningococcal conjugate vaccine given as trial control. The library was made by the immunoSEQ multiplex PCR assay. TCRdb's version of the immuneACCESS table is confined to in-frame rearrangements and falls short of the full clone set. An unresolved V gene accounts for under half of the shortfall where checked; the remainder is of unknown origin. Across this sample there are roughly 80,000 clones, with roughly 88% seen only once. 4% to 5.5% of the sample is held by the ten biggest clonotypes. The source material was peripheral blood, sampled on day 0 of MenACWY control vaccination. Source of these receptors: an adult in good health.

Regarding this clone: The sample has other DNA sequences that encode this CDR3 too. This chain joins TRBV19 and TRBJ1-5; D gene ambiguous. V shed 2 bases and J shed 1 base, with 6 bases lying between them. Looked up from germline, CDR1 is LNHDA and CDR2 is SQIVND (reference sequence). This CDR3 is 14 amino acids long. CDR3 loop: CASSIMSSNQPQHF. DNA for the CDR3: TGTGCCAGTAGTATAATGTCCAGCAATCAGCCCCAGCATTTT.

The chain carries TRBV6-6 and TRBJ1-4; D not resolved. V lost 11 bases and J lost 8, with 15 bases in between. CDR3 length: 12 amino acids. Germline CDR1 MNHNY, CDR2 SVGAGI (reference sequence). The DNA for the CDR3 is TGTGCCGCCAGGACCGGGCGGGAAAAACTGTTTTTT. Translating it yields CAARTGREKLFF.

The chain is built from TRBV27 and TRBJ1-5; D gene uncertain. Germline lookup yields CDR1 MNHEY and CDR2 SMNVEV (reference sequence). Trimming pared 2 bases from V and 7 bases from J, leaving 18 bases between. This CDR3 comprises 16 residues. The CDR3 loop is CASSLNSRALGQPQHF. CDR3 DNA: TGTGCCAGCAGTTTAAACTCCCGGGCCCTGGGGCAGCCCCAGCATTTT.